Below, 2 T cell receptor beta chains from the same sample are listed, as sequenced in a study of spatial heterogeneity in lung cancer. The time point was: sample taken at primary tumor resection. From tumor, nontumor lung or frozen PBMC, whole RNA was taken unsorted for sequencing. TCRdb called the 5' RACE reads again in MiXCR, with one record for every CDR3 protein. The sample has around 24,000 distinct CDR3 sequences, approximately 7.2% seen once. The sample here was PBMCs, taken at surgery. All receptors derive from a male donor with early-stage non-small cell lung cancer.

A few counts support this clonotype. The rearrangement uses TRBV7-2 and TRBJ2-5; D call uncertain. V was clipped by 0 bases and J by 6 bases, with 8 bases between them. CDR1 and CDR2 from the germline V gene are SGHTA and FQGNSA. The CDR3 has 13 amino acids. The CDR3 DNA sequence: TGTGCCAGCAGCTTAGCCACCAGGAAGACCCAGTACTTC. Translating it yields CASSLATRKTQYF.

The gene calls are TRBV6-1 and TRBJ1-6; D gene uncertain. CDR1 is MNHNS and CDR2 is SASEGT in the germline V gene. Trimming removed 7 bases at V and 1 base at J, with 11 bases between. The CDR3 loop spans 15 amino acids. The CDR3: CASTEDLSYNSPLHF. The CDR3, as DNA: TGTGCCAGCACCGAGGACCTTTCCTATAATTCACCCCTCCACTTT.